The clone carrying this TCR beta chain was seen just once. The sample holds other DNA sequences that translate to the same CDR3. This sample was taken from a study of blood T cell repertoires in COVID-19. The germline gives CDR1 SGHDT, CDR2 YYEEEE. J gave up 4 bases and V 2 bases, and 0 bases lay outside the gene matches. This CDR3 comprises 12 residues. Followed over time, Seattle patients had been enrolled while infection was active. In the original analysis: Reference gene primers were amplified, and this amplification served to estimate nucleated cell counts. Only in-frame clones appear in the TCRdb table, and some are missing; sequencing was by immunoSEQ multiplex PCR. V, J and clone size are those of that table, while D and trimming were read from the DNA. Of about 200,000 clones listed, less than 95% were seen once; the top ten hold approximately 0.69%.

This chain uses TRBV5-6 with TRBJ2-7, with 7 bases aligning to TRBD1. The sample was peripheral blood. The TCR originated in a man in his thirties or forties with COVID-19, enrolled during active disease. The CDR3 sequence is CASSLQGYEQYF. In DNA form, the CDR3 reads TGTGCCAGCAGCTTACAGGGGTACGAGCAGTACTTC.